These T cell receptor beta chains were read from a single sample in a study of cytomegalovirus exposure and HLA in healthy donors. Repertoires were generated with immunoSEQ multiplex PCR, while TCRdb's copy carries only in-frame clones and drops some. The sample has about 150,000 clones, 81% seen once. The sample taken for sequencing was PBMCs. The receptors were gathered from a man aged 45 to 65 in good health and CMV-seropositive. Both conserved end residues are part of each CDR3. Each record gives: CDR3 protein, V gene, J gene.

CDR3 protein: CASSFLGTGPTEAFF; V gene: TRBV2; J gene: TRBJ1-1
CDR3 protein: CASRFPGGTEAFF; V gene: TRBV6-5; J gene: TRBJ1-1
CDR3 protein: CATSYRVGEQYF; V gene: TRBV2; J gene: TRBJ2-7
CDR3 protein: CASSPRDRTAKNIQYF; V gene: TRBV5-1; J gene: TRBJ2-4
CDR3 protein: CASSPVRGTGELFF; V gene: TRBV7-7; J gene: TRBJ2-2
CDR3 protein: CASSKLAGDTYEQYF; V gene: TRBV7-2; J gene: TRBJ2-7
CDR3 protein: CASSYSSYQGTEQYF; V gene: TRBV6-5; J gene: TRBJ2-7
CDR3 protein: CASSQNRNQPQHF; V gene: TRBV4-1; J gene: TRBJ1-5
CDR3 protein: CASSVVSGREETQYF; V gene: TRBV9; J gene: TRBJ2-5
CDR3 protein: CASAPWDRVDTQYF; V gene: TRBV19; J gene: TRBJ2-3
CDR3 protein: CASRALLANYEQYF; V gene: TRBV6-4; J gene: TRBJ2-7
CDR3 protein: CASSPPEETQYF; V gene: TRBV28; J gene: TRBJ2-5
CDR3 protein: CASSYGTGLYTGELFF; V gene: TRBV6-5; J gene: TRBJ2-2
CDR3 protein: CASSPIDRPSEAFF; V gene: TRBV18; J gene: TRBJ1-1
CDR3 protein: CASSRQRTGGLVNPEAFF; V gene: TRBV14; J gene: TRBJ1-1
CDR3 protein: CASSLVSGSYEQYF; V gene: TRBV7-2; J gene: TRBJ2-7
CDR3 protein: CASSQEGGQIYEQYF; V gene: TRBV4-1; J gene: NA
CDR3 protein: CAWSGRQGASGYTF; V gene: TRBV30; J gene: TRBJ1-2
CDR3 protein: CASSSQGVGGYTF; V gene: TRBV7-3; J gene: TRBJ1-2
CDR3 protein: CASTAGGNQPQHF; V gene: TRBV6-1; J gene: TRBJ1-5
CDR3 protein: CASSLRRGSYNEQFF; V gene: TRBV27; J gene: TRBJ2-1
CDR3 protein: CASSLGTGGKLFF; V gene: TRBV9; J gene: TRBJ1-4
CDR3 protein: CASRWHRGLLETQYF; V gene: TRBV6-5; J gene: TRBJ2-5
CDR3 protein: CAWSSTGELFF; V gene: TRBV30; J gene: TRBJ2-2
CDR3 protein: CASSIVGYYGYTF; V gene: TRBV19; J gene: TRBJ1-2
CDR3 protein: CASSLGGFGNTIYF; V gene: TRBV4-1; J gene: TRBJ1-3
CDR3 protein: CASSVGGGWTEAFF; V gene: TRBV9; J gene: TRBJ1-1
CDR3 protein: CSVEGLAGRFF; V gene: TRBV29-1; J gene: TRBJ2-1
CDR3 protein: CVSSAEAWANEKLFF; V gene: TRBV7-6; J gene: TRBJ1-4
CDR3 protein: CASSFGTASNEQFF; V gene: TRBV27; J gene: TRBJ2-1
CDR3 protein: CSASRGHTEAFF; V gene: TRBV29-1; J gene: TRBJ1-1
CDR3 protein: CATSRLANEQFF; V gene: TRBV15; J gene: TRBJ2-1
CDR3 protein: CASRSDRGPYEQYF; V gene: TRBV28; J gene: TRBJ2-7
CDR3 protein: CASSLIITGELFF; V gene: TRBV9; J gene: TRBJ2-2
CDR3 protein: CASSSTITTIYGYTF; V gene: TRBV9; J gene: TRBJ1-2
CDR3 protein: CASSFDRTEAFF; V gene: TRBV5-1; J gene: TRBJ1-1
CDR3 protein: CASREQETQYF; V gene: TRBV5-1; J gene: TRBJ2-5
CDR3 protein: CASSDSLGNQPQHF; V gene: TRBV2; J gene: TRBJ1-5
CDR3 protein: CASSLPTGTDTQYF; V gene: TRBV5-6; J gene: TRBJ2-3
CDR3 protein: CASSKCGGTSDLIYILETQYF; V gene: TRBV12-1; J gene: TRBJ2-5
CDR3 protein: CASSPGHKDYNEQFF; V gene: TRBV4-1; J gene: TRBJ2-1
CDR3 protein: CSARSTEAFF; V gene: TRBV20-1; J gene: TRBJ1-1
CDR3 protein: CASGRPENTEAFF; V gene: TRBV5-1; J gene: TRBJ1-1
CDR3 protein: CASSVLGTSGPDEQYF; V gene: TRBV9; J gene: TRBJ2-7
CDR3 protein: CASSLILASGNEQFF; V gene: TRBV28; J gene: TRBJ2-1
CDR3 protein: CASSSQWASGGGTDTQYF; V gene: TRBV5-4; J gene: TRBJ2-3
CDR3 protein: CASSREQRYEQYF; V gene: TRBV4-1; J gene: TRBJ2-7
CDR3 protein: CASSPRVVGEQYF; V gene: TRBV5-6; J gene: TRBJ2-7